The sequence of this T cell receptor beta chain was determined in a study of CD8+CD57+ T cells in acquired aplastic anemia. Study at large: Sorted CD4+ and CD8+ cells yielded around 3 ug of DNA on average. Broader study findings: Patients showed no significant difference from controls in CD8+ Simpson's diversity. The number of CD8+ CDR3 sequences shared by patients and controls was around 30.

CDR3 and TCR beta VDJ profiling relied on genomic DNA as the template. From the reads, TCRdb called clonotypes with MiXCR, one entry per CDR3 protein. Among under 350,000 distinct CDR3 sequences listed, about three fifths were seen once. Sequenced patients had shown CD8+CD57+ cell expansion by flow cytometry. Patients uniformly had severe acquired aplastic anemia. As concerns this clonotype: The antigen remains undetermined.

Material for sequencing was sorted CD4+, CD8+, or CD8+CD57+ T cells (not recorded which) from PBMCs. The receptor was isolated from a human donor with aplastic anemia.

As DNA, the CDR3 is TGTGCCAGTAGTTCCGGACAGGGAGCGGACGAGCAGTACTTC. Residues: CASSSGQGADEQYF. This rearrangement joins TRBV19 to TRBJ2-7; TRBD1 agrees at 8 bases. Germline V gene lookup returns CDR1 LNHDA and CDR2 SQIVND (reference sequence). The V gene end was trimmed by 5 bases and the J gene end by 5 bases; junction bases not matched to a gene: 8. The CDR3 has 14 residues.